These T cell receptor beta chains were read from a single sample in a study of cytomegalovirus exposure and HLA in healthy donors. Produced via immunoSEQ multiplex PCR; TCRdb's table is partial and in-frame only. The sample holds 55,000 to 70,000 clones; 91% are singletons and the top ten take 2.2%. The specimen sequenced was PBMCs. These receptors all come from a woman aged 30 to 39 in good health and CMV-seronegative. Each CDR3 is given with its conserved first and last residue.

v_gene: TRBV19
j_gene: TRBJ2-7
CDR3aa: CASRKAGEGSYEQYF

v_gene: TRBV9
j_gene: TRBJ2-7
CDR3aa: CASSYGLASYEQYF

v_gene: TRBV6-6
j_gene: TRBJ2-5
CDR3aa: CASRPSGRHAGETQYF

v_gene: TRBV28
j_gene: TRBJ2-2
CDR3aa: CASRSPGQGTAGELFF

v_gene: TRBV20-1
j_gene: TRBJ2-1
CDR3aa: CSASLPNEQFF

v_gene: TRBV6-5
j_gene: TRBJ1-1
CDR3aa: CASRPTGFGNTEAFF

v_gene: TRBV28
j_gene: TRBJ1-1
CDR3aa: CASLFRGSYTEAFF

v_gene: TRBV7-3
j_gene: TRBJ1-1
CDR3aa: CASSLGGENTEAFF

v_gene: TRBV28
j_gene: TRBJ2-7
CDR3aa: CASEAGLDGQYF

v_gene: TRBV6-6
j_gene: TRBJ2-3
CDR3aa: CASSLVAGGPEDTQYF

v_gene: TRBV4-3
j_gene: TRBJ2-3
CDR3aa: CASSHFEGTSTDTQYF

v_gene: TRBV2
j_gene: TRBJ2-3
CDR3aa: CASDFRERPDTQYF

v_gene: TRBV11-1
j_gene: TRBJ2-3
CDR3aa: CASSLKGLERSTDTQYF

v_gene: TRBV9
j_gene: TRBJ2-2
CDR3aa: CASGRAGGSTGELFF

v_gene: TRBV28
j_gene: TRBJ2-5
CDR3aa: CASSQTLYQETQYF

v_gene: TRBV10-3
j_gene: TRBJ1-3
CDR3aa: CAIRTTGSGNTIYF

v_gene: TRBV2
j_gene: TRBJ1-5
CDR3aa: CASGEGLSGNQPQHF

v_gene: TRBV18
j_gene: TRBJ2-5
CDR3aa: CASSPGRAQETQYF

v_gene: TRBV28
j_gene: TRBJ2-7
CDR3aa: CASSLEGPGSEQYF

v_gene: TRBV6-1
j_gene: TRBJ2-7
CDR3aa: CASSVGVTGAPYEQYF

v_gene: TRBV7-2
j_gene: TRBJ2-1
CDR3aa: CASSLGRTGATEQFF

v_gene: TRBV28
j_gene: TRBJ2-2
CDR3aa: CASSRTSGNHGELLF